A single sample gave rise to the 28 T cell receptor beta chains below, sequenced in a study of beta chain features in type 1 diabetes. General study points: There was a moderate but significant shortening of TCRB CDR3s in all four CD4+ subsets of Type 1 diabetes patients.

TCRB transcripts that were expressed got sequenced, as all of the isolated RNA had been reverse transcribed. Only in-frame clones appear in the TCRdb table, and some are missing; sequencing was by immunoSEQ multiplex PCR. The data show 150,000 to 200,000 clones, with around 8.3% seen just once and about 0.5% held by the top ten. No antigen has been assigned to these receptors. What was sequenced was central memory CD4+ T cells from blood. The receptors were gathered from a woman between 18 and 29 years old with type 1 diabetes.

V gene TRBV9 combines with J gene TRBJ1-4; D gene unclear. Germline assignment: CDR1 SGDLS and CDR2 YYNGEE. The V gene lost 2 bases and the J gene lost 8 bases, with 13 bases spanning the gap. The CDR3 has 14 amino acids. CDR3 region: CASSVGVFGEKLFF. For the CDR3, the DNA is TGTGCCAGCAGCGTTGGAGTATTCGGCGAAAAACTGTTTTTT.

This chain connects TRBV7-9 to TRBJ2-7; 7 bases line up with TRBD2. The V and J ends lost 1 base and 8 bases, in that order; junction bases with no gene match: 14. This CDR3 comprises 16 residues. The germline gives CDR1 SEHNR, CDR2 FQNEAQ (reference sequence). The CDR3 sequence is CASSLGGGSAPFQQYF. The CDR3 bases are TGTGCCAGCAGCTTAGGGGGCGGGAGCGCCCCCTTCCAGCAGTACTTC.

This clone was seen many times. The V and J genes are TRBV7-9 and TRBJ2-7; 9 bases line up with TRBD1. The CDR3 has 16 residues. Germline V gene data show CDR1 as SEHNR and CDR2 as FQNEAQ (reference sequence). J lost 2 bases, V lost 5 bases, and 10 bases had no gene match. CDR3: CASSAQLHRGPYEQYF. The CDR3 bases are TGTGCCAGCAGCGCACAACTACACAGGGGGCCCTACGAGCAGTACTTC. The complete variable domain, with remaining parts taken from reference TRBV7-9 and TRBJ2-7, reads DTGVSQNPRHKITKRGQNVTFRCDPISEHNRLYWYRQTLGQGPEFLTYFQNEAQLEKSRLLSDRFSAERPKGSFSTLEIQRTEQGDSAMYLCASSAQLHRGPYEQYFGPGTRLTVT.

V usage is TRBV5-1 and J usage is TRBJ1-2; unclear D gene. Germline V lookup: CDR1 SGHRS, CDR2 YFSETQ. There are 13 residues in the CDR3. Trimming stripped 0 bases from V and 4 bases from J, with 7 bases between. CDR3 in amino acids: CASSLDSSYGYTF. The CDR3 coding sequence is TGCGCCAGCAGCTTGGACAGTTCCTATGGCTACACCTTC.

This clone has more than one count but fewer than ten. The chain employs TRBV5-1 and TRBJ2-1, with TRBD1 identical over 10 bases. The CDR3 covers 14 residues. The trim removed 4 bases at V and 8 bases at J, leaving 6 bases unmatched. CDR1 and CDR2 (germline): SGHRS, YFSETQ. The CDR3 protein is CASSPTGGSDEQFF. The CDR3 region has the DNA TGCGCCAGCAGCCCGACAGGGGGCAGCGATGAGCAGTTCTTC.

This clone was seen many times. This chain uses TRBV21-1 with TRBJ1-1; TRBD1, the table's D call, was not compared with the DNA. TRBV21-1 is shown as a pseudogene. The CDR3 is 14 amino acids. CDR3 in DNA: TGTGCCAGCAGCGCAGGGGGACAGAACACTGAAGCTTTCTTT. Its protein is CASSAGGQNTEAFF.

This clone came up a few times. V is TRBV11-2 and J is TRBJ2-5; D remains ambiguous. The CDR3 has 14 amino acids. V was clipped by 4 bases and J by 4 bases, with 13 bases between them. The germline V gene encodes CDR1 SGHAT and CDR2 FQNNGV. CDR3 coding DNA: TGTGCCAGCAGCTCCGCCTCGGTAATAGAGACCCAGTACTTC. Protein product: CASSSASVIETQYF.

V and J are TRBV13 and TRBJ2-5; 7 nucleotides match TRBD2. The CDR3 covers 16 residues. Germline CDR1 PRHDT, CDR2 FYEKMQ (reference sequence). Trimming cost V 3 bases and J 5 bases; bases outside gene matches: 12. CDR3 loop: CASSFRGGVGGETQYF. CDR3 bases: TGTGCCAGCAGCTTCCGAGGCGGAGTGGGAGGGGAGACCCAGTACTTC.

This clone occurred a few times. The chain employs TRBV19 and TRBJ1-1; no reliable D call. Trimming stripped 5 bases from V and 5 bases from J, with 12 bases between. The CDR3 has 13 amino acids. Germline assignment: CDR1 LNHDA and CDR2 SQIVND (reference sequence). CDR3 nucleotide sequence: TGTGCCAGTAGTTTACCGCGGGAGACTGAAGCTTTCTTT. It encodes CASSLPRETEAFF. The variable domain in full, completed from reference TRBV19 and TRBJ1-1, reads DGGITQSPKYLFRKEGQNVTLSCEQNLNHDAMYWYRQDPGQGLRLIYYSQIVNDFQKGDIAEGYSVSREKKESFPLTVTSAQKNPTAFYLCASSLPRETEAFFGQGTRLTVV.

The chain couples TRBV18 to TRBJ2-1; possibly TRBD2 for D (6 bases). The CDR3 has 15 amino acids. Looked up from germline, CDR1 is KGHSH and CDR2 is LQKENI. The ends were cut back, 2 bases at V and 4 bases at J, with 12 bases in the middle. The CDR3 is CASSPGKGGYNEQFF. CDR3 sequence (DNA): TGTGCCAGCTCACCAGGGAAGGGAGGATACAATGAGCAGTTCTTC. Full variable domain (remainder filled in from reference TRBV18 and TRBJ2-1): NAGVMQNPRHLVRRRGQEARLRCSPMKGHSHVYWYRQLPEEGLKFMVYLQKENIIDESGMPKERFSAEFPKEGPSILRIQQVVRGDSAAYFCASSPGKGGYNEQFFGPGTRLTVL.

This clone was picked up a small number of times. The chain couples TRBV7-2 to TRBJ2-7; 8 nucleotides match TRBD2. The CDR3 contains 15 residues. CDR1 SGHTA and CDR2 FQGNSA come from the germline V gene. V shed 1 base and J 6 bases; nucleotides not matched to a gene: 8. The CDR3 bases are TGTGCCAGCAGCTTAGATGCGGGGGGCCGGCTCGAGCAGTACTTC. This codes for CASSLDAGGRLEQYF.

DNA for the CDR3: TGTGCCAGCAGCTTAGACGGTGGGAGTAATGAGCAGTTCTTC. Translating it yields CASSLDGGSNEQFF. The chain recombines TRBV11-2 with TRBJ2-1; tentatively, D is TRBD2 (5 bases). CDR3 length equals 14 residues. Deletions cut 0 bases from V and 7 bases from J, with 10 bases between. Germline CDR1 SGHAT, CDR2 FQNNGV.

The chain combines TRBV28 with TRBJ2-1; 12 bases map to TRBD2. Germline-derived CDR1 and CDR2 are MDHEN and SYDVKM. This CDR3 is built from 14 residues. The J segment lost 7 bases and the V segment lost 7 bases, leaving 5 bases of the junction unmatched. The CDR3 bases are TGTGCCAGCATGACTAGCGGGAGTGGGAATGAGCAGTTCTTC. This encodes CASMTSGSGNEQFF.

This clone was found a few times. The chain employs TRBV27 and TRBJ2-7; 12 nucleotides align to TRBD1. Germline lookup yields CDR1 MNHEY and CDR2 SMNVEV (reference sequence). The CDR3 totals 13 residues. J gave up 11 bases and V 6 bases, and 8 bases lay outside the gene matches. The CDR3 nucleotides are TGTGCCAGCAGACCCCGGGACAGGGGGCGCAAGTACTTC. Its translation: CASRPRDRGRKYF.

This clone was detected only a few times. This CDR3 reads CASGPRTGAQADTQYF. The CDR3 nucleotides read TGTGCCAGCGGACCCAGGACAGGGGCACAGGCAGATACGCAGTATTTT. This chain uses TRBV5-4 with TRBJ2-3, with 9 bases identical to TRBD1. The junction had 13 bases not matched to a gene; V was cut back by 7 bases and J by 4 bases. The CDR3 sequence is 16 residues long. The V gene's germline CDR1 is SGHNT and CDR2 YYREEE (reference sequence).

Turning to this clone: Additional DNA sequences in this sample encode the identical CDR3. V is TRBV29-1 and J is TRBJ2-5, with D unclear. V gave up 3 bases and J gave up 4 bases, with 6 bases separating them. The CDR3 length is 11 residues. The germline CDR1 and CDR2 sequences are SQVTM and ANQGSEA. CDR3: CSVDPRETQYF. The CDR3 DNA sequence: TGCAGCGTTGACCCCCGAGAGACCCAGTACTTC.

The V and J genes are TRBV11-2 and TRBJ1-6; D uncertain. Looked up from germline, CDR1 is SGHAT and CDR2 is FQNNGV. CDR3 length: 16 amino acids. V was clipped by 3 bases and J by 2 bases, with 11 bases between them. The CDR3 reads CASSLTTGPYNSPLHF. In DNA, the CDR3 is TGTGCCAGCAGCTTGACCACTGGGCCCTATAATTCACCCCTCCACTTT.

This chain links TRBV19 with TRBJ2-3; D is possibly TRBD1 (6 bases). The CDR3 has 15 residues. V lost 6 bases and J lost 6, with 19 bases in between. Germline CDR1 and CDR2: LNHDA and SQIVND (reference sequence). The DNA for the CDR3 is TGTGCCAGTAGCCCCCTGGACAGTCAGACGGATACGCAGTATTTT. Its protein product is CASSPLDSQTDTQYF.

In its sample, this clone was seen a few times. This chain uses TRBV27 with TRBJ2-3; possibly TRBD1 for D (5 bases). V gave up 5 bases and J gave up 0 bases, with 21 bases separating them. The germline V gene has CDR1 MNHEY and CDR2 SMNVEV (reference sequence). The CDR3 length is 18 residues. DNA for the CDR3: TGTGCCAGCAGTCTAAGACCCGCGACAGCAACTAGCACAGATACGCAGTATTTT. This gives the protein CASSLRPATATSTDTQYF.

This CDR3 reads CASSFDPGQDSTDTQYF. The CDR3 region has the DNA TGTGCCAGCAGCTTCGACCCGGGACAAGATAGCACAGATACGCAGTATTTT. The chain recombines TRBV7-8 with TRBJ2-3; tentatively, D is TRBD1 (6 bases). Germline V lookup: CDR1 SGHVS, CDR2 FQNEAQ. V was trimmed by 3 bases and J by 0 bases, leaving 16 bases between them. CDR3 size: 17 residues.

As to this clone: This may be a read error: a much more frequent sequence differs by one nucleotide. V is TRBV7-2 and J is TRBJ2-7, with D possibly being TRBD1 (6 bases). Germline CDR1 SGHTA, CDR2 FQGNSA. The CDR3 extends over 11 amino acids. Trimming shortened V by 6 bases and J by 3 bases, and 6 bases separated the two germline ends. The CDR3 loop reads CASRQGYEQYF. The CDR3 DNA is TGTGCCAGCAGACAGGGCTACGAGCAGTACTTC. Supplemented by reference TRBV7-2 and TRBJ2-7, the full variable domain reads GAGVSQSPSNKVTEKGKDVELRCDPISGHTALYWYRQSLGQGLEFLIYFQGNSAPDKSGLPSDRFSAERTGGSVSTLTIQRTQQEDSAVYLCASRQGYEQYFGPGTRLTVT.

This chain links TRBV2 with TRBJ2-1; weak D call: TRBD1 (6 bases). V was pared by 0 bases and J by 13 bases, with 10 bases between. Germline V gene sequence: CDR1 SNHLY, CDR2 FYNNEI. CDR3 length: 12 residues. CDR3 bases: TGTGCCAGCAGTGAAGCGGGGGCCACCCAGTTCTTC. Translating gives CASSEAGATQFF.

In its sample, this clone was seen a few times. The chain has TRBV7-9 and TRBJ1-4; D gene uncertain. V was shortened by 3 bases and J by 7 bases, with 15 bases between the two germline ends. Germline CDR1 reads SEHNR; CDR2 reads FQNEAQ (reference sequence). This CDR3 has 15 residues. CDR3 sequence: CASSFRWSGGEKLFF. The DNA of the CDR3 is TGTGCCAGCAGCTTTAGATGGAGCGGTGGTGAAAAACTGTTTTTT. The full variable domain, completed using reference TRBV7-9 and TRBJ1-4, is DTGVSQNPRHKITKRGQNVTFRCDPISEHNRLYWYRQTLGQGPEFLTYFQNEAQLEKSRLLSDRFSAERPKGSFSTLEIQRTEQGDSAMYLCASSFRWSGGEKLFFGSGTQLSVL.

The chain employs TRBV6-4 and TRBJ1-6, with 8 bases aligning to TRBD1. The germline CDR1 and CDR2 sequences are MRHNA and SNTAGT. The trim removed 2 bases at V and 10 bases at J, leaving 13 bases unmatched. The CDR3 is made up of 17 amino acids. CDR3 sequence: CASSDGQGATIRSPLHF. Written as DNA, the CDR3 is TGTGCCAGCAGTGACGGGCAGGGGGCGACCATAAGGTCACCCCTCCACTTT.

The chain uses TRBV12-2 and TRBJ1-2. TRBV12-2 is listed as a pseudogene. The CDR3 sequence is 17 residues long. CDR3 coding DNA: TGTGCAAGTCGCTTAGGCATACGCGGGGGATCTAACTATGGCTACACCTTC. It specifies CASRLGIRGGSNYGYTF.

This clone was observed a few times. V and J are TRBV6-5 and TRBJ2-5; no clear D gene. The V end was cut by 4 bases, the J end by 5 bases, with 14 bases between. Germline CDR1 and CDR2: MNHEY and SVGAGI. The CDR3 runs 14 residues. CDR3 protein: CASSSSARIETQYF. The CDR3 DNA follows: TGTGCCAGCAGTTCAAGCGCCCGGATTGAGACCCAGTACTTC.

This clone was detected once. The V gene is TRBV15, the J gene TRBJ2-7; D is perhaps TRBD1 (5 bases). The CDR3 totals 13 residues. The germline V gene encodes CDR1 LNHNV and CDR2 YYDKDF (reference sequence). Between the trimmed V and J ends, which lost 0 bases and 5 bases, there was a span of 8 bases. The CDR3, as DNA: TGTGCCACCAGCAGAGAGACAGCCAACGAGCAGTACTTC. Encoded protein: CATSRETANEQYF.

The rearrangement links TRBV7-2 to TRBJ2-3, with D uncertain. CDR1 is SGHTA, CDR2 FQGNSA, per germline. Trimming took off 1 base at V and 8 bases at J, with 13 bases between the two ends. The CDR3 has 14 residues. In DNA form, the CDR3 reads TGTGCCAGCAGCTTAGAACGGTCCCGGAGTACGCAGTATTTT. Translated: CASSLERSRSTQYF.